Below, 5 T cell receptor beta chains from the same sample are listed, as sequenced in a study of T cells in Graves' hyperthyroidism and ophthalmopathy. From RNA transcripts, TCR beta CDR3 regions were amplified. Researchers ran a first-round RT-PCR on the TCR CDR3 using the HTBI primer set. MiXCR, applied by TCRdb to the multiplex PCR reads, yields one record per CDR3 protein. The sample holds a few hundred thousand distinct CDR3 sequences, roughly a sixth seen once. The sequenced material came from blood. These receptors came from a woman in her thirties or forties with Graves' ophthalmopathy.

This clonotype showed up many times. The rearrangement links TRBV6-1 to TRBJ1-4; perhaps TRBD1 as D (6 bases). Trimming stripped 7 bases from V and 0 bases from J, with 15 bases between. Germline V gene data show CDR1 as MNHNS and CDR2 as SASEGT. The CDR3 runs 16 residues. The CDR3 nucleotides are TGTGCCAGCACCGGGGGGCAAATAACAACTAATGAAAAACTGTTTTTT. This codes for CASTGGQITTNEKLFF.

This clonotype came up a few times. This rearrangement joins TRBV25-1 to TRBJ2-3, with 10 bases that match TRBD2. V lost 4 bases, J lost 3 bases, and 4 bases stayed unmatched. This CDR3 comprises 15 residues. Germline CDR1 MGHDK, CDR2 SYGVNS. This CDR3 is CASSASSGSTDTQYF. CDR3 DNA: TGTGCCAGCAGTGCCTCTAGCGGGAGTACAGATACGCAGTATTTT. Complete variable domain (other parts from reference TRBV25-1 and TRBJ2-3): EADIYQTPRYLVIGTGKKITLECSQTMGHDKMYWYQQDPGMELHLIHYSYGVNSTEKGDLSSESTVSRIRTEHFPLTLESARPSHTSQYLCASSASSGSTDTQYFGPGTRLTVL.

This clonotype was seen repeatedly, ten times or more. The rearrangement joins TRBV18 to TRBJ1-1, with D possibly being TRBD1 (5 bases). Trimming removed 0 bases at V and 1 base at J, with 9 bases between. Germline values: CDR1 KGHSH, CDR2 LQKENI. There are 15 residues in the CDR3. The CDR3 reads CASSPPGAGNTEAFF. The DNA for the CDR3 is TGTGCCAGCTCACCACCAGGGGCAGGGAACACTGAAGCTTTCTTT.

A word on this clonotype: A much larger clone sits a single nucleotide away, making a read error possible. The chain combines TRBV11-2 with TRBJ2-1; either TRBD1 or TRBD2 may fit D (6 bases each). V was cut by 6 bases and J by 4 bases, with 16 bases left in between. From germline, CDR1 is SGHAT and CDR2 FQNNGV. The CDR3 totals 15 residues. The CDR3 sequence: CASRLMGGPYNEQFF. For the CDR3, the DNA is TGTGCCAGCAGATTAATGGGGGGCCCTTACAATGAGCAGTTCTTC.

The chain has TRBV5-1 and TRBJ2-1, with TRBD2 matching 10 bases. The CDR3 has 16 amino acids. V lost 6 bases, J lost 5 bases, and 11 bases stayed unmatched. Germline CDR1 reads SGHRS; CDR2 reads YFSETQ. The CDR3 loop reads CASTRGGLAGDNEQFF. The CDR3 nucleotides are TGCGCCAGCACACGCGGGGGGCTAGCGGGAGACAATGAGCAGTTCTTC.